The rows below give T cell receptor beta chains drawn from one sample of a study of blood T cell repertoires in COVID-19. Assay: immunoSEQ multiplex PCR; the TCRdb copy retains only in-frame clones and omits some. The sample lists 130,000 to 150,000 clones, roughly 88% seen once, with about 1.7% in the top ten. Sequencing was done on a sample of peripheral blood. The receptors originated from a man in his sixties or seventies with acute or convalescent COVID-19. The CDR3 runs from the conserved cysteine through the conserved F or W. D genes are given only for firm matches. Where a row states a size, it is once, few, many or the class of an expanded clone; other rows omit it.

>TRBD2|TRBV6-5|once|TRBJ2-3
TGTGCCAGCAGTATTCTAGCGGGGGGAACAGATACGCAGTATTTT
CASSILAGGTDTQYF
>NA|TRBV7-2|NA|TRBJ1-2
TGTGCCAGCAGCTTAGCCCAGGCGAGCGGCTACACCTTC
CASSLAQASGYTF
>NA|TRBV21-1|NA|TRBJ1-6
TGTGCCAGCAAGGGTGTCGTTACAGGGGGTAATTCACCCCTCCACTTT
CASKGVVTGGNSPLHF
>NA|TRBV19|NA|TRBJ2-7
TGTGCCAGTAGTATACGGCGTTCCGAGGGCTACGAGCAGTACTTC
CASSIRRSEGYEQYF
>NA|TRBV21-1|NA|TRBJ2-5
TGTGCCAGCAGCAAAGGGGACACCCCACAGGGAGAGACCCAGTACTTC
CASSKGDTPQGETQYF
>NA|TRBV30|NA|TRBJ2-4
TGTGCCTGGAGTCGGGATAACAAAAACATTCAGTACTTC
CAWSRDNKNIQYF
>NA|TRBV28|NA|TRBJ2-5
TGTGCCAGCAGTACCCCTTTCGGAGGCGCTCAAGAGACCCAGTACTTC
CASSTPFGGAQETQYF
>NA|TRBV18|NA|TRBJ2-5
TGTGCCAGCTCACCGATCCCGGACAGTCAAGAGACCCAGTACTTC
CASSPIPDSQETQYF
>TRBD1|TRBV4-1|NA|TRBJ1-4
TGCGCCAGCAGCCACCACAGGGGGTTGTCTGAAAAACTGTTTTTT
CASSHHRGLSEKLFF
>NA|TRBV2|NA|TRBJ1-1
TGTGCCAGCAGATTACAGGCCTTTAACACTGAAGCTTTCTTT
CASRLQAFNTEAFF
>NA|TRBV10-1|NA|TRBJ1-2
TGCGCCAGCAGTGAAGGGGCCGCCGGGGGAGGCTACACCTTC
CASSEGAAGGGYTF
>TRBD2|TRBV10-3|NA|TRBJ2-7
TGTGCCATTGCAACCGGGGGGGGATCCTACGAGCAGTACTTC
CAIATGGGSYEQYF
>TRBD1|TRBV7-9|NA|TRBJ2-5
TGTGCCAGCAGTTTAGGGATGGGGACAGTCGAGACCCAGTACTTC
CASSLGMGTVETQYF
>NA|TRBV6-5|once|TRBJ2-3
TGTGCCAGCAGTTACCAGTTTTCTAGCACAGATACGCAGTATTTT
CASSYQFSSTDTQYF
>TRBD1|TRBV6-5|NA|TRBJ1-1
TGTGCCAGCAACCTACAGGGGGCCTTCACTGAAGCTTTCTTT
CASNLQGAFTEAFF
>NA|TRBV4-1|NA|TRBJ1-2
TGCGCCAGCAGCCAATATCAGGGAGGGTCTATGGACTACACCTTC
CASSQYQGGSMDYTF
>TRBD1|TRBV19|NA|TRBJ1-5
TGTGCCAGTCATAGCAGGGGGGCCCTGGGAAATCAGCCCCAGCATTTT
CASHSRGALGNQPQHF